These T cell receptor beta chains were read from a single sample in a study of shared clonotypes between healthy human individuals. The data were produced by immunoSEQ multiplex PCR, yet TCRdb's version contains in-frame clones alone and is incomplete. Of more than 550,000 clones listed, just over 90% are singletons. The sequenced sample was naive CD8+ T cells sorted from blood. Receptor source: a man aged 25 to 45 in good health. Both conserved end residues are part of each CDR3. The order of the fields is J gene, D gene, clone size, CDR3 length, V gene, CDR3 protein, CDR3 DNA. A D gene is named only where the DNA matches it firmly. Part of the rows lack a size; the others show once, few, many or a class for expanded clones.

j_gene: TRBJ2-1
d_gene: TRBD2
abundance: once
len: 17
v_gene: TRBV4-3
CDR3aa: CASSQDPVGGSVDEQFF
CDR3nt: TGCGCCAGCAGCCAAGATCCGGTCGGCGGGAGTGTTGATGAGCAGTTCTTC

j_gene: TRBJ2-2
d_gene: NA
abundance: NA
len: 15
v_gene: TRBV28
CDR3aa: CASSWGGTNTGELFF
CDR3nt: TGTGCCAGCAGCTGGGGCGGGACGAACACCGGGGAGCTGTTTTTT

j_gene: TRBJ2-1
d_gene: TRBD2
abundance: NA
len: 16
v_gene: TRBV6-5
CDR3aa: CASSYSGTTPSYEQFF
CDR3nt: TGTGCCAGCAGTTACTCCGGGACTACCCCTTCCTATGAGCAGTTCTTC

j_gene: TRBJ2-1
d_gene: NA
abundance: NA
len: 16
v_gene: TRBV5-5
CDR3aa: CASSPGVGYSGNEQFF
CDR3nt: TGTGCCAGCAGCCCGGGCGTGGGATACTCCGGGAATGAGCAGTTCTTC

j_gene: TRBJ2-2
d_gene: NA
abundance: NA
len: 13
v_gene: TRBV27
CDR3aa: CASSLVGTGELFF
CDR3nt: TGTGCCAGCAGTTTAGTCGGAACCGGGGAGCTGTTTTTT

j_gene: TRBJ2-3
d_gene: NA
abundance: NA
len: 15
v_gene: TRBV27
CDR3aa: CASSYWGSRTDTQYF
CDR3nt: TGTGCCAGCAGTTATTGGGGGAGTAGAACAGATACGCAGTATTTT

j_gene: TRBJ2-1
d_gene: NA
abundance: NA
len: 11
v_gene: TRBV5-1
CDR3aa: CASSQRDEQFF
CDR3nt: TGCGCCAGCAGCCAAAGGGATGAGCAGTTCTTC

j_gene: TRBJ2-7
d_gene: NA
abundance: NA
len: 14
v_gene: TRBV5-8
CDR3aa: CASSLGLNVYEQYF
CDR3nt: TGTGCCAGCAGCTTGGGCCTAAATGTCTACGAGCAGTACTTC

j_gene: TRBJ2-1
d_gene: NA
abundance: NA
len: 14
v_gene: TRBV5-6
CDR3aa: CATNGGGTYNEQFF
CDR3nt: TGTGCCACAAATGGCGGAGGCACCTACAATGAGCAGTTCTTC

j_gene: TRBJ2-6
d_gene: TRBD2
abundance: NA
len: 19
v_gene: TRBV19
CDR3aa: CASSIASGPPISGANVLTF
CDR3nt: TGTGCCAGTAGTATCGCTAGCGGACCCCCTATCTCTGGGGCCAACGTCCTGACTTTC

j_gene: TRBJ2-2
d_gene: NA
abundance: NA
len: 13
v_gene: TRBV29-1
CDR3aa: CSGWGANTGELFF
CDR3nt: TGCAGCGGGTGGGGTGCGAACACCGGGGAGCTGTTTTTT

j_gene: TRBJ1-2
d_gene: TRBD1
abundance: NA
len: 14
v_gene: TRBV27
CDR3aa: CASSSYGDRDGYTF
CDR3nt: TGTGCCAGCAGTTCGTACGGTGACAGGGATGGCTACACCTTC

j_gene: TRBJ2-3
d_gene: NA
abundance: NA
len: 13
v_gene: TRBV2
CDR3aa: CASSGGTTDTQYF
CDR3nt: TGTGCCAGCAGTGGAGGGACGACAGATACGCAGTATTTT

j_gene: TRBJ2-3
d_gene: NA
abundance: NA
len: 14
v_gene: TRBV9
CDR3aa: CASSLLGTTDTQYF
CDR3nt: TGTGCCAGCAGCCTGCTTGGCACCACAGATACGCAGTATTTT

j_gene: TRBJ2-2
d_gene: NA
abundance: NA
len: 15
v_gene: TRBV6-6
CDR3aa: CASSYSRGDTGELFF
CDR3nt: TGTGCCAGCAGTTACTCACGGGGAGACACCGGGGAGCTGTTTTTT

j_gene: TRBJ2-1
d_gene: NA
abundance: once
len: 14
v_gene: TRBV7-2
CDR3aa: CASSPSGRENEQFF
CDR3nt: TGTGCCAGCAGCCCCAGTGGACGCGAGAATGAGCAGTTCTTC

j_gene: TRBJ2-3
d_gene: NA
abundance: NA
len: 16
v_gene: TRBV7-2
CDR3aa: CASSSAILLGTDTQYF
CDR3nt: TGTGCCAGCAGCTCCGCTATCCTTTTAGGGACAGATACGCAGTATTTT

j_gene: TRBJ2-7
d_gene: TRBD2
abundance: NA
len: 15
v_gene: TRBV28
CDR3aa: CASSLAAGSSYEQYF
CDR3nt: TGTGCCAGCAGTTTAGCAGCGGGGAGCTCCTACGAGCAGTACTTC

j_gene: TRBJ2-2
d_gene: TRBD2
abundance: once
len: 18
v_gene: TRBV7-6
CDR3aa: CASSLASGRALNTGELFF
CDR3nt: TGTGCCAGCAGCTTAGCTAGCGGGAGGGCCCTCAACACCGGGGAGCTGTTTTTT

j_gene: TRBJ2-5
d_gene: NA
abundance: NA
len: 14
v_gene: TRBV29-1
CDR3aa: CSVENRDKQETQYF
CDR3nt: TGCAGCGTTGAGAACCGGGATAAACAAGAGACCCAGTACTTC

j_gene: TRBJ1-4
d_gene: NA
abundance: NA
len: 13
v_gene: TRBV28
CDR3aa: CASNLATNEKLFF
CDR3nt: TGTGCCAGCAATCTTGCAACTAATGAAAAACTGTTTTTT

j_gene: TRBJ2-1
d_gene: NA
abundance: NA
len: 16
v_gene: TRBV11-3
CDR3aa: CASSGAGTVPDNEQFF
CDR3nt: TGTGCCAGCAGCGGAGCCGGGACCGTTCCTGACAATGAGCAGTTCTTC

j_gene: TRBJ2-1
d_gene: TRBD2
abundance: NA
len: 15
v_gene: TRBV5-4
CDR3aa: CASSFSSGRAGEQFF
CDR3nt: TGTGCCAGCAGCTTTTCTAGCGGGAGGGCGGGTGAGCAGTTCTTC

j_gene: TRBJ1-2
d_gene: NA
abundance: NA
len: 17
v_gene: TRBV5-5
CDR3aa: CASSFSGFGQMIAGYTF
CDR3nt: TGTGCCAGCAGCTTTTCCGGTTTCGGACAGATGATTGCTGGCTACACCTTC

j_gene: TRBJ2-7
d_gene: NA
abundance: NA
len: 13
v_gene: TRBV4-2
CDR3aa: CASSQGPTYEQYF
CDR3nt: TGTGCCAGCAGCCAGGGACCGACCTACGAGCAGTACTTC

j_gene: TRBJ2-1
d_gene: NA
abundance: NA
len: 13
v_gene: TRBV2
CDR3aa: CASRLQDLNEQFF
CDR3nt: TGTGCCAGTCGACTACAAGATCTCAATGAGCAGTTCTTC

j_gene: TRBJ2-1
d_gene: TRBD1
abundance: NA
len: 16
v_gene: TRBV10-1
CDR3aa: CASSERRTGGFNEQFF
CDR3nt: TGCGCCAGCAGTGAGCGACGGACAGGGGGATTCAATGAGCAGTTCTTC